Detailed here is one T cell receptor beta chain. This clone's antigen is unknown. No base quality values were provided; no much bigger clone lies one nucleotide off. This specimen comes from a study of T cells after yellow fever vaccination (dated by TCRdb to the late 2010s). About the study as a whole: The SMART-Seq v4 Ultra Low Input RNA kit was used to prepare libraries from fractions with low cell numbers. To track T-cell clones before and after primary and booster YFV17D yellow fever vaccination, bulk TCR alpha and beta repertoires were sequenced longitudinally. Two healthy male donors made up the cohort, one aged 18 to 30 years and the other aged 30 to 39 years. Blood was collected at multiple timepoints before and after primary and secondary immunization, and bulk PBMC replicates and cell subsets were isolated.

This sample was sequenced with an Illumina NovaSeq 6000. TCR cDNA was made using 5'RACE template switching, a step that added a universal primer site and unique molecular identifiers. cDNA synthesis was primed from both the TCR alpha and TCR beta constant segments. Libraries were amplified in two PCR steps, with sample barcodes and sequencing adapters added in the second step. Libraries were sequenced on Illumina HiSeq 2500 (2x100 bp) or NovaSeq (2x150 bp). The authors processed their data as follows. Demultiplexing of reads and collapsing into UMI consensus sequences were performed with MIGEC, and V(D)J alignment was carried out with MiXCR. Vaccine-responding clonotypes were identified with edgeR using replicate PBMC samples, with FDR below 0.01 and a log2 fold change above 5 up to day 15 being required. Bulk clonotypes were assigned CD4 or CD8 identity according to which sequenced CD4 or CD8 repertoire held them at higher abundance. TCRdb itself trimmed the public reads at Q25 with fastp, ran MiXCR and retained productive beta chains. Each record represents a unique CDR3 protein, reported with the most common genes and DNA among its rows. These V and J calls are TCRdb output, not the study's own analysis. The sample table shows around 260,000 distinct CDR3 sequences, and roughly 5% are seen once. The ten largest clonotypes hold approximately 3.5% of the sample.

Overall results and qualifications from the work: Computational filtering was required because FACS-sorted repertoires could contain abundant contaminating clonotypes from the bulk population. The study included only two donors, which limits how far the findings can be generalized. Compared with the primary T-cell response, the secondary T-cell response was faster but weaker, reaching its peak on day 5 rather than on day 15. A small fraction of clonotypes appeared in both the CD4 and CD8 compartments, likely as a result of convergent recombination. After the booster, most clones that had expanded after primary vaccination were detected again (almost 97% of CD4 and about 88% of CD8), suggesting broad maintenance of memory.

The CDR3, cysteine through phenylalanine, is 16 amino acids long. Only the CDR3 DNA is retained, 48 bases long and in frame from the first base. Reading the germline V gene gives CDR1 MDHEN and CDR2 SYDVKM. The V end loses 3 bases and the J end loses 0 bases, and a stretch of 12 bases separates them. This specimen's treatment or condition label, per the study, means: live attenuated yellow fever vaccine strain. A standard Ficoll-Paque protocol was used to isolate PBMCs from peripheral blood. Dynabeads CD4 and CD8 positive selection kits were used to isolate the CD4 and CD8 T-cell fractions. TriZol was used to extract RNA from bulk PBMCs, from CD4 and CD8 fractions, and from dextramer-positive and dextramer-negative fractions.

Material: CD4+ T cells sorted from PBMCs, obtained on the day of the yellow fever booster vaccination. This TCR derives from a man between 18 and 35 years old who received the YFV17D yellow fever vaccine. The V and J segments used are TRBV28 and TRBJ2-4; the best D guess is TRBD1, with 6 bases matching. At the DNA level, the sequence is TGTGCCAGCAGTTTCGCAGGGGCAGCAGCCAAAAACATTCAGTACTTC. It encodes CASSFAGAAAKNIQYF.